A selection of T cell receptor beta chains follows, all from one sample in a study of blood T cells in healthy people across ages. Each CDR3 protein is one row after TCRdb ran MiXCR on the 5' RACE reads. This table holds 1.5 million to 2 million distinct CDR3 sequences, about 31% found once. Sequencing input: blood. Receptors were obtained from a young woman in good health. The CDR3 runs from the conserved cysteine through the conserved F or W. Fields, in order: clone size, J gene, V gene, D gene, CDR3 protein, CDR3 DNA. The D gene is left open where the match is weak. The listing skips clone size in some rows; elsewhere it reads once, few, many or a size class.

many | TRBJ1-1 | TRBV7-9 | - | CASSLGRGGNTEAFF | TGTGCCAGCAGCTTAGGGCGGGGCGGGAACACTGAAGCTTTCTTT
- | TRBJ1-1 | TRBV12-3/TRBV12-4 | - | CASSFSAGTEAFF | TGTGCCAGCAGTTTTTCGGCAGGGACTGAAGCTTTCTTT
- | TRBJ2-3 | TRBV7-2 | - | CASSSGSKSTDTQYF | TGTGCCAGCAGCTCAGGCAGTAAAAGCACAGATACGCAGTATTTT
- | TRBJ1-1 | TRBV28 | - | CASSLLMGDTEAFF | TGTGCCAGCAGTTTATTGATGGGGGACACTGAAGCTTTCTTT
- | TRBJ2-7 | TRBV6-5 | TRBD2 | CASQEREAESSYEQYF | TGTGCCAGCCAAGAGCGGGAAGCGGAGAGCTCCTACGAGCAGTACTTC
- | TRBJ2-7 | TRBV10-1 | - | CASSEFEQYF | TGCGCCAGCAGTGAGTTCGAGCAGTACTTC
- | TRBJ1-5 | TRBV14 | - | CAYSRPGQFNQPQHF | TGTGCCTACTCACGACCCGGCCAGTTTAATCAGCCCCAGCATTTT
few | TRBJ2-1 | TRBV27 | TRBD1 | CASTETGFHNEQFF | TGTGCCAGCACCGAGACAGGGTTTCACAATGAGCAGTTCTTC
- | TRBJ1-2 | TRBV6-6 | - | CASTANYGYTF | TGTGCCAGCACAGCGAACTATGGCTACACCTTC
many | TRBJ2-1 | TRBV29-1 | TRBD2 | CSVESGRGNEQFF | TGCAGCGTTGAAAGCGGGAGGGGCAATGAGCAGTTCTTC
- | TRBJ2-3 | TRBV10-3 | - | CAISESPDTKYF | TGTGCCATCAGTGAGTCACCAGATACGAAGTATTTT
few | TRBJ1-4 | TRBV6-6 | - | CASSYPRSATNEKLFF | TGTGCCAGCAGTTACCCGAGATCGGCAACTAATGAAAAACTGTTTTTT
many | TRBJ2-7 | TRBV6-6 | - | CASSYTGTSSYEQYF | TGTGCCAGCAGCTATACAGGGACGAGCTCCTACGAGCAGTACTTC
- | TRBJ2-1 | TRBV20-1 | TRBD2 | CSARGTSSDNEQFF | TGCAGTGCTAGAGGGACTAGCTCCGACAATGAGCAGTTCTTC
- | TRBJ2-5 | TRBV3-1 | - | CASSPESSQETRYF | TGTGCCAGCAGCCCCGAATCTAGTCAAGAGACCCGGTACTTC
- | TRBJ2-1 | TRBV10-1 | TRBD2 | CASSEGGLGSYNEQFF | TGCGCCAGCAGTGAGGGGGGACTAGGGTCCTACAATGAGCAGTTCTTC
many | TRBJ2-5 | TRBV29-1 | - | CSGRTGATQYF | TGCAGCGGCCGAACGGGGGCGACCCAGTACTTC
- | TRBJ2-3 | TRBV12-3/TRBV12-4 | TRBD2 | CASSLDTSGGPTDTQYF | TGTGCCAGCAGTTTAGATACTAGCGGAGGCCCCACAGATACGCAGTATTTT
few | TRBJ2-1 | TRBV6-1 | TRBD2 | CASSPPGLGGHNEQFF | TGTGCCAGCAGTCCTCCGGGACTAGGGGGACATAATGAGCAGTTCTTC
- | TRBJ1-3 | TRBV6-1 | TRBD1 | CASSEAGQGNTIYF | TGTGCCAGCAGTGAAGCGGGACAGGGGAACACCATATATTTT
- | TRBJ2-3 | TRBV28 | - | CASSLNKRADTQYF | TGTGCCAGCAGTTTAAACAAGAGGGCAGATACGCAGTATTTT
- | TRBJ1-4 | TRBV4-1 | - | CASSQESEFGTEKLFF | TGCGCCAGCAGCCAAGAGTCGGAGTTTGGTACTGAAAAACTGTTTTTT
few | TRBJ1-2 | TRBV7-9 | - | CASIQTGTSNYGYTF | TGTGCCAGCATCCAAACAGGGACGTCTAACTATGGCTACACCTTC
- | TRBJ1-1 | TRBV29-1 | - | CSGAPQGNTEAFF | TGCAGCGGAGCCCCCCAGGGGAACACTGAAGCTTTCTTT
few | TRBJ1-2 | TRBV28 | - | CASSFGELNYGYTF | TGTGCCAGCAGTTTCGGGGAGCTTAACTATGGCTACACCTTC
- | TRBJ2-3 | TRBV5-1 | - | CASSLVGGSGTDTQYF | TGCGCCAGCAGCTTAGTGGGGGGTTCTGGCACAGATACGCAGTATTTT
- | TRBJ2-5 | TRBV5-6 | TRBD2 | CASSPGRGRGETQYF | TGTGCCAGCAGCCCCGGGAGGGGCAGGGGAGAGACCCAGTACTTC
- | TRBJ2-3 | TRBV28 | - | CAINMGSRTDTQYF | TGTGCCATCAACATGGGCAGTCGCACAGATACGCAGTATTTT